The next 11 T cell receptor beta chains were all read from a single sample in a study of T cells in Graves' hyperthyroidism and ophthalmopathy. TCR beta CDR3 regions were amplified from RNA transcripts. The study used the HTBI primer set for a first-round RT-PCR of the TCR CDR3. TCRdb re-called the multiplex PCR reads with MiXCR, one entry per CDR3 protein. Altogether under 200,000 distinct CDR3 sequences are present, 9.4% being singletons, with the ten largest covering roughly 23%. Sequencing was carried out using blood. The receptor set was obtained from a woman aged 18 to 35 with Graves' hyperthyroidism that later progressed to Graves' ophthalmopathy.

This clonotype came up many times. The chain has TRBV7-3 and TRBJ2-1, with 9 bases identical to TRBD1. Germline loops: CDR1 SGHTA, CDR2 FQGTGA. This CDR3 comprises 15 residues. The V and J ends lost 2 bases and 7 bases, in that order; junction bases with no gene match: 6. The CDR3 nucleotides are TGTGCCAGCAGCTTATCTGGGACAGGGTGGAATGAGCAGTTCTTC. This sequence encodes CASSLSGTGWNEQFF.

Ten or more counts support this clonotype. CDR3 sequence: CASSSFRTGPEAFF. The CDR3 DNA sequence: TGTGCCAGCAGCTCTTTTCGGACAGGGCCTGAAGCTTTCTTT. The V and J genes are TRBV11-2 and TRBJ1-1, with 8 bases lining up with TRBD1. Germline V gene lookup returns CDR1 SGHAT and CDR2 FQNNGV. The CDR3 is 14 residues long. With 4 bases clipped from V and 6 bases from J, the junction kept 7 bases outside the gene matches. The whole variable domain, remainder taken from reference TRBV11-2 and TRBJ1-1, is EAGVAQSPRYKIIEKRQSVAFWCNPISGHATLYWYQQILGQGPKLLIQFQNNGVVDDSQLPKDRFSAERLKGVDSTLKIQPAKLEDSAVYLCASSSFRTGPEAFFGQGTRLTVV.

In the case of this clonotype: With a much larger clone just one base away, this may be a read error. V and J are TRBV20-1 and TRBJ1-1; D is undetermined. The V end was cut by 6 bases, the J end by 4 bases, with 12 bases between. CDR1 and CDR2 (germline): DFQATT, SNEGSKA (reference sequence). The CDR3 consists of 12 residues. The DNA of the CDR3 is TGCAGTGCACCCACCCTGAGCACTGAAGCTTTCTTT. Translation: CSAPTLSTEAFF.

This clonotype showed up many times. This chain links TRBV5-1 with TRBJ2-3; 9 nucleotides match TRBD1. V lost 2 bases and J lost 5; bases outside the gene matches: 9. CDR3 size: 16 residues. Germline CDR1 reads SGHRS; CDR2 reads YFSETQ. DNA of the CDR3: TGCGCCAGCAGCTTAGTAAAACAGGGGGCCGTAGATACGCAGTATTTT. The encoded protein is CASSLVKQGAVDTQYF.

This clonotype was observed a few times. The chain links TRBV6-2 or TRBV6-3 to TRBJ2-7; a weak D match, TRBD2 (6 bases). Germline CDR1 is MNHEY and CDR2 is SVGEGT. Trimming shortened V by 0 bases and J by 5 bases, and 14 bases separated the two germline ends. This CDR3 region has 15 residues. This CDR3 reads CASSYSFGSQHEQYF. The CDR3 nucleotides read TGTGCCAGCAGTTACTCTTTCGGGAGTCAACACGAGCAGTACTTC.

The chain joins TRBV5-6 to TRBJ2-1; D remains ambiguous. Trimming took off 1 base at V and 10 bases at J, with 18 bases between the two ends. The CDR3 contains 15 residues. Germline V gene sequence: CDR1 SGHDT, CDR2 YYEEEE. The CDR3 coding sequence is TGTGCCAGCAGCTTGTTCACCCTTTTCCATAGCGAGCAGTTCTTC. Translating gives CASSLFTLFHSEQFF.

This clonotype was seen ten or more times. This rearrangement joins TRBV19 to TRBJ2-1; TRBD2 matches at 7 bases. Germline values: CDR1 LNHDA, CDR2 SQIVND (reference sequence). The J segment lost 6 bases and the V segment lost 3 bases, leaving 8 bases of the junction unmatched. The CDR3 runs to 15 residues. The CDR3 protein is CASSMGGSVLNEQFF. CDR3 bases: TGTGCCAGTAGTATGGGGGGGTCGGTACTCAATGAGCAGTTCTTC.

The sample holds many counts of this clonotype. This rearrangement joins TRBV12-3 or TRBV12-4 to TRBJ2-1, with 8 positions matching TRBD1. Germline trimming cut 7 bases from V and 4 bases from J; bases unmatched to any gene: 9. The CDR3 covers 15 residues. This chain's CDR3 is CASMTSGGKYNEQFF. Here the CDR3 DNA reads TGTGCCAGCATGACTTCAGGGGGCAAATACAATGAGCAGTTCTTC.

This clonotype has a count of ten or more. The chain couples TRBV30 to TRBJ2-5, with 7 bases lining up with TRBD2. This CDR3 region has 16 residues. The germline V gene has CDR1 GTSNPN and CDR2 SVGIG (reference sequence). With V trimmed by 1 base and J by 5 bases, 13 bases remained unmatched. The CDR3 protein is CAWSAPRGRGGETQYF. The DNA of the CDR3 is TGTGCCTGGAGTGCCCCCCGGGGGAGGGGAGGCGAGACCCAGTACTTC.

The chain recombines TRBV3-1 with TRBJ1-1; TRBD1 agrees at 9 bases. The CDR3 has 16 residues. With V trimmed by 6 bases and J by 0 bases, 8 bases remained unmatched. CDR1 is LGHDT, CDR2 YNNKEL, per germline (reference sequence). CDR3 region: CASSLGTGNMNTEAFF. CDR3 nucleotides: TGTGCCAGCAGTTTAGGGACAGGGAACATGAACACTGAAGCTTTCTTT.

This chain links TRBV4-2 with TRBJ2-1; D unclear. The CDR3 contains 13 residues. Germline V gene sequence: CDR1 LGHNA, CDR2 YNFKEQ. Trimming took off 3 bases at V and 5 bases at J, with 8 bases between the two ends. The CDR3 loop reads CASSQDTNNEQFF. DNA of the CDR3: TGTGCCAGCAGCCAGGATACAAACAATGAGCAGTTCTTC.